This TCR beta chain was obtained from a study of shared T cell receptors in the human thymus (dated by TCRdb to about 2021). Describing the broader study: The study examined how the human thymus generates shared, self-reactive T-cell receptor alpha chains.

This clone appeared a few times. Its antigen is still unknown. Nothing much larger sits one base from this clone, and base qualities are not available. The germline V gene provides CDR1 MNHEY and CDR2 SVGAGI. Spanning cysteine to phenylalanine, the CDR3 consists of 15 amino acids. Of all the DNA, just the CDR3 is kept, 45 bases in frame from base 1. V is clipped by 5 bases and J by 0 bases, and the sequence between their germline boundaries is 11 bases long. Receptors were amplified or captured by the immunoSEQ multiplex PCR assay. TCRdb's version of the immuneACCESS table is confined to in-frame rearrangements and falls short of the full clone set. An unresolved V gene accounts for under half of the shortfall where checked; the remainder is of unknown origin. Counted in this sample were some 760,000 clones; roughly 88% of them appeared once. The ten largest clones add up to more than 0.008% of the sample.

The same data also went into a second study, on human thymus T cells. As the second study states: The donors were immunologically healthy infants in Finland who had open corrective cardiac surgery for congenital heart defects. Thymus tissue was collected as surgical resects that were removed during corrective cardiac surgery. Biased V and J gene segment usage appeared to be present in both thymic and peripheral blood repertoires. The related research reported highly overlapping thymic TCR repertoires among unrelated individuals. The study used roughly 8 infant thymus samples plus four related peripheral blood samples to characterize TCR alpha and beta repertoires. Donor ages ranged from about 7 to 244 days, and the cohort comprised six male and a couple of female infants. Thymocytes were released mechanically from tissue and stored at -70 °C as pellets of roughly 8.5-32 million cells. A QIAsymphony instrument was used to extract genomic DNA from the frozen cell pellets. Using the immunoSEQ multiplex PCR assay, the TCRB and TCRAD loci were amplified from a standardized quantity of quality-controlled genomic DNA. The amplicons covered the V(D)J region and were long enough to include the CDR3 and to identify the V and J genes. The amplicons were sequenced on an Illumina platform via the commercial immunoSEQ service. Primer bias and sequencing errors were corrected as previously described, and TCRAD and TCRB were defined on the basis of the IMGT database. The repertoires were analysed using immunoSEQ Analyzer 3.0 and VDJTools for basic statistics, V/J segment usage, diversity estimates, rarefaction and pairwise overlap. Diversity was estimated using the Chao1, ChaoE, Efron-Thisted, Shannon and inverse Simpson indices, and was also estimated on datasets down-sampled to the size of the smallest sample. For repertoire overlap, CDR3 nucleotide sequence, V gene and J gene had to match strictly, and clustering was done by Jaccard-based multidimensional scaling. On average, thymus samples gave about 750,000 unique TCRB clonotypes, whereas blood samples gave 75,000 to 95,000.

This clonotype was sampled from a girl less than two years old with a congenital heart defect. Donor details come from another sample of the same person, matched by shared clones. The sample was thymocytes. The chain is made from TRBV6-5 and TRBJ2-1; the D region possibly corresponds to TRBD2 (6 bases align). The DNA is TGTGCCAGCAGTCAGCGGGCTCACTCCTACAATGAGCAGTTCTTC. This gives the protein CASSQRAHSYNEQFF.